This TCR beta chain was captured in a study of blood T cell repertoires in COVID-19. In the study overall: Sources were T cells, B-cell-depleted T cells, or PBMCs; the material itself was cDNA or gDNA.

In the original workflow: Estimation of nucleated cell counts was performed using reference gene primer amplification. TCRdb's copy holds only in-frame clones and misses some; the assay was immunoSEQ multiplex PCR. The V and J calls and clone size are taken from that table; D and trimming were inferred from the DNA. The sample holds around 150,000 clones, approximately 79% seen once. J gave up 6 bases and V 2 bases, and 10 bases lay outside the gene matches. The CDR3 is made up of 17 amino acids. Germline CDR1 and CDR2: SNHLY and FYNNEI. What was sequenced was peripheral blood. This sequence joins TRBV2 and TRBJ2-1, with 10 bases fitting TRBD2. The clonotype comes from an elderly woman with acute or convalescent COVID-19. CDR3 loop: CASSESWLAGAGNEQFF. Written as DNA, the CDR3 is TGTGCCAGCAGTGAAAGCTGGCTAGCGGGGGCCGGCAATGAGCAGTTCTTC.